Below, 7 T cell receptor beta chains from the same sample are listed, as sequenced in a study of T-cell reconstitution after alpha-beta-depleted transplantation in children. Unique molecular identifiers were incorporated during preparation of the TCRbeta library. TCRdb re-analysed the PCR reads in MiXCR, keeping a single row per CDR3 protein. The table shows 100,000 or so distinct CDR3 sequences, with roughly 15% occurring only once. The sequences come from PBMCs, mostly from graft donor cells, collected 180 days after TCRalphabeta/CD19-depleted stem cell transplant. Every receptor here comes from a male patient between 2 and 10 years old who had a stem cell transplant for acute lymphoblastic leukemia, so the T cells may come from the graft donor.

The chain combines TRBV5-1 with TRBJ2-2; D uncertain. The germline V gene encodes CDR1 SGHRS and CDR2 YFSETQ. V gave up 1 base and J gave up 1 base, with 17 bases separating them. The CDR3 is 18 amino acids. CDR3 bases: TGCGCCAGCAGCTTGAGTCCCCAACATTTTGGGAACACCGGGGAGCTGTTTTTT. This gives the protein CASSLSPQHFGNTGELFF.

This clonotype was observed a handful of times. The chain employs TRBV5-1 and TRBJ2-7, with 8 bases fitting TRBD2. Looked up from germline, CDR1 is SGHRS and CDR2 is YFSETQ. V shed 0 bases and J 6 bases; nucleotides not matched to a gene: 5. CDR3 length: 14 residues. This CDR3 is CASSLVLAGGEQYF. The CDR3 DNA is TGCGCCAGCAGCTTGGTCCTAGCGGGTGGCGAGCAGTACTTC.

This clonotype was recorded a few times. V gene TRBV5-5 combines with J gene TRBJ2-7, with 9 bases matching TRBD1. The J segment lost 4 bases and the V segment lost 2 bases, leaving 4 bases of the junction unmatched. The CDR3 totals 14 residues. CDR1 SGHKS and CDR2 YYEKEE come from the germline V gene (reference sequence). In DNA form, the CDR3 reads TGTGCCAGCAGCTTCCGGGACAGGGAGTACGAGCAGTACTTC. Translating it yields CASSFRDREYEQYF. Complete variable domain (other parts from reference TRBV5-5 and TRBJ2-7): DAGVTQSPTHLIKTRGQQVTLRCSPISGHKSVSWYQQVLGQGPQFIFQYYEKEERGRGNFPDRFSARQFPNYSSELNVNALLLGDSALYLCASSFRDREYEQYFGPGTRLTVT.

This clonotype was observed a few times. The chain links TRBV5-1 to TRBJ1-3; TRBD1 matches at 7 bases. This CDR3 comprises 13 residues. The germline V gene encodes CDR1 SGHRS and CDR2 YFSETQ. Germline trimming cut 7 bases from V and 0 bases from J; bases unmatched to any gene: 1. CDR3 region: CASSGGSGNTIYF. The DNA for the CDR3 is TGCGCCAGCTCAGGGGGCTCTGGAAACACCATATATTTT.

J is TRBJ2-6 and V is TRBV2; TRBD2 agrees at 8 bases. Per germline, CDR1 SNHLY and CDR2 FYNNEI. Unmatched junction bases numbered 10, after V lost 6 bases and J lost 0 bases. The CDR3 contains 18 residues. The CDR3, as DNA: TGTGCCAGCAGCTCAGCGGGACTAGGGATCTCTGGGGCCAACGTCCTGACTTTC. Translated, it gives CASSSAGLGISGANVLTF. The full variable domain, its missing parts supplied by reference TRBV2 and TRBJ2-6, is EPEVTQTPSHQVTQMGQEVILRCVPISNHLYFYWYRQILGQKVEFLVSFYNNEISEKSEIFDDQFSVERPDGSNFTLKIRSTKLEDSAMYFCASSSAGLGISGANVLTFGAGSRLTVL.

This clonotype was detected ten times or more. The J gene is TRBJ2-7, the V gene TRBV10-3, with D perhaps TRBD1 or TRBD2 (5 bases each). In germline, CDR1 is ENHRY, CDR2 SYGVKD. The CDR3 covers 13 residues. V lost 3 bases to trimming and J lost 5 bases, with 11 bases between them. The chain's CDR3 is CAISDPGRNEQYF. In DNA, the CDR3 is TGTGCCATCAGTGATCCGGGACGAAACGAGCAGTACTTC.

The V gene is TRBV27, the J gene TRBJ1-5; possible D gene TRBD1, 5 bases. The CDR3 extends over 14 amino acids. Trimming pared 3 bases from V and 8 bases from J, leaving 14 bases between. Germline CDR1 is MNHEY and CDR2 is SMNVEV (reference sequence). The CDR3 spells CASSFTDGGEPQHF. For the CDR3, the DNA is TGTGCCAGCAGTTTCACCGACGGGGGGGAGCCCCAGCATTTT.